The 6 T cell receptor beta chains listed next were all sequenced from one sample in a study of glioma-infiltrating T cells after dendritic cell vaccination. Stated time point: after dendritic cell vaccination, including at tumor progression/relapse. The table came from immunoSEQ multiplex PCR; TCRdb's copy has only in-frame clones and leaves some out. The sample shows around 78,000 clones, about 85% of them seen only once. The sequencing used blood, collected after dendritic cell vaccination. These receptors were obtained from a human donor with glioblastoma.

The rearrangement uses TRBV7-2 and TRBJ2-3; 7 bases are shared with TRBD1. This CDR3 has 15 amino acids. J lost 1 base, V lost 1 base, and 2 bases had no gene match. Germline CDR1 is SGHTA and CDR2 is FQGNSA. CDR3 in amino acids: CASSLVQGGTDTQYF. As DNA, the CDR3 is TGTGCCAGCAGCTTAGTCCAGGGGGGCACAGATACGCAGTATTTT.

The chain couples TRBV6-5 to TRBJ2-5; 9 bases fit TRBD1. The junction had 2 bases not matched to a gene; V was cut back by 7 bases and J by 5 bases. Per germline, CDR1 MNHEY and CDR2 SVGAGI. The CDR3 contains 12 residues. The CDR3 loop is CASKDRGETQYF. CDR3 DNA: TGTGCCAGCAAAGACAGGGGGGAGACCCAGTACTTC.

The CDR3 protein is CASNRLAEWGGELFF. The CDR3, as DNA: TGTGCCAGCAACCGGCTAGCGGAATGGGGCGGGGAGCTGTTTTTT. J is TRBJ2-2 and V is TRBV27; 7 bases align to TRBD2. The V gene's germline CDR1 is MNHEY and CDR2 SMNVEV (reference sequence). The CDR3 is made up of 15 amino acids. The J segment lost 7 bases and the V segment lost 7 bases, leaving 12 bases of the junction unmatched.

The sample holds a few counts of this clone. This chain links TRBV19 with TRBJ1-2; no firm D call. V lost 0 bases, J lost 2 bases, and 7 bases lay in between. The CDR3 contains 14 residues. The germline CDR1 and CDR2 sequences are LNHDA and SQIVND (reference sequence). CDR3 nucleotide sequence: TGTGCCAGTAGTATAGATCCGAGGAACTATGGCTACACCTTC. Protein product: CASSIDPRNYGYTF.

The CDR3 spells CASSPDRGRQAFF. The CDR3 DNA sequence: TGTGCCAGCAGCCCAGACAGGGGGCGGCAAGCTTTCTTT. The chain recombines TRBV7-3 with TRBJ1-1; TRBD1 agrees at 10 bases. This CDR3 spans 13 amino acids. Trimming at V came to 5 bases and at J to 9 bases, leaving 6 bases not matched to a gene. CDR1 and CDR2 from the germline V gene are SGHTA and FQGTGA.

V usage is TRBV19 and J usage is TRBJ2-7; 8 bases align to TRBD2. Losses at the gene ends were 5 bases for V and 1 base for J; bases not matched to a gene: 4. Germline lookup yields CDR1 LNHDA and CDR2 SQIVND (reference sequence). This CDR3 is 14 amino acids long. The CDR3 sequence: CASSVSGKSYEQYF. The DNA for the CDR3 is TGTGCCAGTAGTGTTAGCGGGAAGTCCTACGAGCAGTACTTC.